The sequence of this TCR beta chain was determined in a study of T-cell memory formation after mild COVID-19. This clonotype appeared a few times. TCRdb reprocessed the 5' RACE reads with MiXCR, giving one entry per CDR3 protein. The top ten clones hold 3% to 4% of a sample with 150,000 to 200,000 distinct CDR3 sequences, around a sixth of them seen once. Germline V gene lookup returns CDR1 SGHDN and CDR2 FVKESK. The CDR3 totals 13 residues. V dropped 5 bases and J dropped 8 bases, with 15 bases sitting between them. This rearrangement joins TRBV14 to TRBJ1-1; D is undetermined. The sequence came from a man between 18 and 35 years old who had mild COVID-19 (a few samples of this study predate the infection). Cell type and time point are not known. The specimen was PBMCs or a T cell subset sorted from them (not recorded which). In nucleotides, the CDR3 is TGTGCCAGCAGCGGGAAGTCGGCGGTCGAAGCTTTCTTT. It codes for CASSGKSAVEAFF.